Following are 19 T cell receptor beta chains from one sample sequenced in a study of shared clonotypes between healthy human individuals. The table came from immunoSEQ multiplex PCR; TCRdb's copy has only in-frame clones and leaves some out. The sample lists 950,000 to 1,300,000 clones; roughly 75% were seen once. The sequenced material came from memory CD4+ T cells sorted from blood. Subset: CD45RA-negative fraction. The receptor set was obtained from a man in his late teens or twenties in good health.

This clone was counted a few times. The V gene is TRBV10-2, the J gene TRBJ2-3; 7 bases agree with TRBD1. The V segment lost 5 bases and the J segment 2 bases; nucleotides outside the gene matches: 10. Per the germline V gene, CDR1 is WSHSY and CDR2 is SAAADI. CDR3 length equals 16 residues. The CDR3 region has the DNA TGCGCCAGCAGTATCCGTGGGACAGCCAACACAGATACGCAGTATTTT. It codes for CASSIRGTANTDTQYF.

The chain couples TRBV7-3 to TRBJ1-3; D is unclear. Looked up from germline, CDR1 is SGHTA and CDR2 is FQGTGA. The V gene lost 3 bases and the J gene lost 0 bases, with 6 bases spanning the gap. The CDR3 loop spans 14 amino acids. In DNA form, the CDR3 reads TGTGCCAGCAGCTTGGCAGCCTCTGGAAACACCATATATTTT. It translates to CASSLAASGNTIYF.

The chain joins TRBV2 to TRBJ2-5; D could derive from TRBD1 or TRBD2 (5 bases each). V was trimmed by 8 bases and J by 5 bases, leaving 12 bases between them. The CDR3 has 12 residues. Germline-derived CDR1 and CDR2 are SNHLY and FYNNEI. CDR3 DNA: TGTGCCAGCGAAAGGGGCGGGGAGACCCAGTACTTC. Protein: CASERGGETQYF.

This clone occurred a few times. This sequence joins TRBV19 and TRBJ1-2; D uncertain. The length of the CDR3 is 14 residues. The germline V gene encodes CDR1 LNHDA and CDR2 SQIVND (reference sequence). V lost 6 bases, J lost 4 bases, and 15 bases lay in between. CDR3 protein: CASRPLEEAYGYTF. CDR3 DNA sequence: TGTGCCAGTAGGCCCCTGGAGGAGGCCTATGGCTACACCTTC.

For this clone: This same CDR3 is encoded by further DNA sequences in the sample. The genes are TRBV11-3 and TRBJ2-2; 8 bases align to TRBD2. Germline lookup yields CDR1 SGHNT and CDR2 YENEEA. CDR3 length equals 14 residues. V shed 5 bases, J shed 3 bases, and the junction held 2 bases outside the gene matches. CDR3: CASSPGGDTGELFF. The CDR3 DNA follows: TGTGCCAGCAGCCCGGGGGGGGACACCGGGGAGCTGTTTTTT.

The CDR3 here is CSASRYTEAFF. The CDR3 DNA reads as TGCAGTGCTAGCAGGTACACTGAAGCTTTCTTT. J is TRBJ1-1 and V is TRBV20-1, with D unresolved. The V and J ends lost 3 bases and 3 bases respectively, with 5 bases between them. This CDR3 region has 11 residues. Germline V CDR1 and CDR2: DFQATT, SNEGSKA (reference sequence).

There are many counts of this clone. The chain recombines TRBV29-1 with TRBJ1-6, with 8 nucleotides matching TRBD1. J lost 9 bases, V lost 6 bases, and 7 bases had no gene match. The length of the CDR3 is 13 residues. Germline CDR1 is SQVTM and CDR2 is ANQGSEA. In DNA form, the CDR3 reads TGCAGCGTGGCAGGGGACAGGAGTTCACCCCTCCACTTT. Protein sequence: CSVAGDRSSPLHF.

The chain combines TRBV28 with TRBJ1-4; 8 bases agree with TRBD1. V gave up 5 bases and J gave up 7 bases; unmatched junction bases: 6. This CDR3 comprises 14 residues. The V gene's germline CDR1 is MDHEN and CDR2 SYDVKM. CDR3 nucleotides: TGTGCCAGCAGTACCGGACAGGGTGGTGAAAAACTGTTTTTT. The encoded protein is CASSTGQGGEKLFF. The complete variable domain, with remaining parts taken from reference TRBV28 and TRBJ1-4, reads DVKVTQSSRYLVKRTGEKVFLECVQDMDHENMFWYRQDPGLGLRLIYFSYDVKMKEKGDIPEGYSVSREKKERFSLILESASTNQTSMYLCASSTGQGGEKLFFGSGTQLSVL.

The chain combines TRBV9 with TRBJ2-7; D assignment may be TRBD1 or TRBD2 (5 bases each). V dropped 0 bases and J dropped 4 bases, with 14 bases sitting between them. Per the germline V gene, CDR1 is SGDLS and CDR2 is YYNGEE. This CDR3 spans 15 amino acids. CDR3 amino acids: CASSVGPGAEYEQYF. CDR3 DNA sequence: TGTGCCAGCAGCGTAGGCCCCGGGGCCGAATACGAGCAGTACTTC.

This clone was detected once. The chain joins TRBV11-2 to TRBJ2-7; no clear D gene. The V end lost 0 bases, the J end lost 7 bases, and 16 bases lay between the germline ends. The CDR3 loop spans 15 amino acids. The germline CDR1 and CDR2 sequences are SGHAT and FQNNGV. CDR3 nucleotide sequence: TGTGCCAGCAGCTTAGAGCAGATCCACTCTCTAGAGCAGTACTTC. It specifies CASSLEQIHSLEQYF.

The V call is TRBV18, the J call TRBJ2-1; possibly TRBD2 for D (6 bases). The CDR3 extends over 13 amino acids. From germline, CDR1 is KGHSH and CDR2 LQKENI. V shed 3 bases and J shed 6 bases, with 9 bases lying between them. CDR3 coding DNA: TGTGCCAGCTCACCCGGAGCGGGCAATGAGCAGTTCTTC. This codes for CASSPGAGNEQFF.

The gene calls are TRBV27 and TRBJ1-5; D is unclear. CDR3 length: 17 amino acids. Germline V gene sequence: CDR1 MNHEY, CDR2 SMNVEV (reference sequence). V was pared by 6 bases and J by 0 bases, with 18 bases between. The CDR3: CASRNGVGYDSNQPQHF. The CDR3 DNA is TGTGCCAGCAGGAACGGCGTGGGGTATGATAGCAATCAGCCCCAGCATTTT.

For the CDR3, the DNA is TGTGCCAGCAGCCGATCATCGGGACAGGGGACTAACTATGGCTACACCTTC. Residues: CASSRSSGQGTNYGYTF. The J gene is TRBJ1-2, the V gene TRBV4-2; 10 bases agree with TRBD1. CDR3 length: 17 amino acids. Unmatched junction bases numbered 8, after V lost 4 bases and J lost 0 bases. Germline CDR1 LGHNA, CDR2 YNFKEQ.

The gene calls are TRBV6-6 and TRBJ1-1; D is ambiguous. The CDR3 length is 12 residues. Deletions cut 7 bases from V and 5 bases from J, with 11 bases between. Germline-derived CDR1 and CDR2 are MNHNY and SVGAGI (reference sequence). The DNA for the CDR3 is TGTGCCAGCACCCCTACGCGGACTGAAGCTTTCTTT. The encoded protein is CASTPTRTEAFF.

The genes are TRBV2 and TRBJ2-1; weak D call: TRBD2 (6 bases). The V gene lost 6 bases and the J gene lost 7 bases, with 16 bases spanning the gap. CDR1 and CDR2 (germline): SNHLY, FYNNEI. CDR3 length: 14 amino acids. DNA for the CDR3: TGTGCCAGCAGACCCAGCGGGTGGGGGAATGAGCAGTTCTTC. It encodes CASRPSGWGNEQFF.

The chain joins TRBV5-1 to TRBJ1-1; D is unclear. Trimming removed 2 bases from V and 1 base from J, with 9 bases in between. There are 14 residues in the CDR3. Germline CDR1 reads SGHRS; CDR2 reads YFSETQ. The CDR3 is CASSLTAENTEAFF. CDR3 DNA sequence: TGCGCCAGCAGCTTAACCGCGGAGAACACTGAAGCTTTCTTT.

The rearrangement links TRBV5-6 to TRBJ1-1; D gene unclear. V was clipped by 6 bases and J by 1 base, with 10 bases between them. The CDR3 totals 13 residues. Germline assignment: CDR1 SGHDT and CDR2 YYEEEE. The CDR3 DNA follows: TGTGCCAGCATTGGCCGGGGGAACACTGAAGCTTTCTTT. Amino acids: CASIGRGNTEAFF.

This clone was counted a few times. The rearrangement links TRBV7-9 to TRBJ2-7; maybe TRBD2 (7 bases). Germline V gene data show CDR1 as SEHNR and CDR2 as FQNEAQ (reference sequence). With 6 bases removed from V and 6 bases from J, the gap between germline ends came to 21 bases. The CDR3 covers 15 residues. This CDR3 is CASSTQPGGLSEQYF. For the CDR3, the DNA is TGTGCCAGCAGTACACAGCCGGGGGGCCTTAGCGAGCAGTACTTC.

J is TRBJ2-7 and V is TRBV2; the match to TRBD1 covers 10 bases. CDR3 length equals 12 residues. CDR1 SNHLY and CDR2 FYNNEI come from the germline V gene. With V trimmed by 10 bases and J by 3 bases, 3 bases remained unmatched. CDR3: CATGTGDYEQYF. CDR3 in DNA: TGTGCCACCGGGACAGGGGACTACGAGCAGTACTTC.